This passage covers 4 T cell receptor beta chains from one sample sequenced in a study of T cell responses to AZD1222 COVID-19 vaccine. Sequenced by immunoSEQ multiplex PCR; TCRdb stores in-frame clones only, minus some. This sample yields more than 95,000 clones, of which 75% to 90% are seen a single time; roughly 20% belongs to the top ten. The specimen was peripheral blood, collected on day 0 of AZD1222 vaccination. Receptors were obtained from an adult in good health.

This clone appeared many times. V and J are TRBV2 and TRBJ2-1; no definite D call. In germline, CDR1 is SNHLY, CDR2 FYNNEI. CDR3 length: 14 residues. The V gene lost 7 bases and the J gene lost 7 bases, with 17 bases spanning the gap. CDR3 DNA: TGTGCCAGCACTAAGACGTATGCCCTTAATGAGCAGTTCTTC. Residues: CASTKTYALNEQFF.

The chain uses TRBV2 and TRBJ1-1; the D is unclear. The V end lost 3 bases, the J end lost 3 bases, and 8 bases lay between the germline ends. This CDR3 is 13 amino acids long. Germline V gene sequence: CDR1 SNHLY, CDR2 FYNNEI. The CDR3 DNA reads as TGTGCCAGCAGTGAGGGGTCAGACACTGAAGCTTTCTTT. Translated: CASSEGSDTEAFF.

As to this clone: In the same sample, other DNA sequences code for this CDR3. This chain connects TRBV20-1 to TRBJ2-7; D is tentatively TRBD1 or TRBD2 (5 bases each). This CDR3 has 11 residues. The germline gives CDR1 DFQATT, CDR2 SNEGSKA (reference sequence). Trimming left V 1 base short and J 4 bases short, with 5 bases between. The CDR3 coding sequence is TGCAGTGCTAGAGGGGGGTACGAGCAGTACTTC. Protein: CSARGGYEQYF.

The CDR3 nucleotides read TGTGCCTGGGGAGGGGACAGGTTTAGAGGTGCAGATACGCAGTATTTT. This encodes CAWGGDRFRGADTQYF. This rearrangement joins TRBV30 to TRBJ2-3; TRBD1 matches 8 bases. Trimming cost V 5 bases and J 4 bases; bases outside gene matches: 14. The CDR3 runs 16 residues. Germline V gene sequence: CDR1 GTSNPN, CDR2 SVGIG (reference sequence).